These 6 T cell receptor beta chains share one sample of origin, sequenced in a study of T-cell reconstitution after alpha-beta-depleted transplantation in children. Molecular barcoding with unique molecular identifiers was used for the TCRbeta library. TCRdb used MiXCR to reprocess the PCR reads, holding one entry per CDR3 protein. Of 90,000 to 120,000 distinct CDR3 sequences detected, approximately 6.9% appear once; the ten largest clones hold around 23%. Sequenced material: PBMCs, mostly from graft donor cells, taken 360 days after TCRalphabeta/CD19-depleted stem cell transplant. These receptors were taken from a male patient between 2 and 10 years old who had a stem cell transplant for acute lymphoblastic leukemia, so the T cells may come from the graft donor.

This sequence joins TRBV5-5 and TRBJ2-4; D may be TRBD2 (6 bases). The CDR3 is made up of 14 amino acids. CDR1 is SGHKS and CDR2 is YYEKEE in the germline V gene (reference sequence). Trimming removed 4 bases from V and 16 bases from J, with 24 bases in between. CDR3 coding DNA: TGTGCCAGCAGCCCCGAGGAGGGGCTCCGATATGATTACTTC. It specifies CASSPEEGLRYDYF. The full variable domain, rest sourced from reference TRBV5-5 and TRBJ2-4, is DAGVTQSPTHLIKTRGQQVTLRCSPISGHKSVSWYQQVLGQGPQFIFQYYEKEERGRGNFPDRFSARQFPNYSSELNVNALLLGDSALYLCASSPEEGLRYDYFGAGTRLSVL.

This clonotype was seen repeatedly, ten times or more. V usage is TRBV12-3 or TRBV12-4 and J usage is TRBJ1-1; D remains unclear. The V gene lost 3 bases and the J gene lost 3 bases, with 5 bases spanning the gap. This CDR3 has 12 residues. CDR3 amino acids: CASSFGDTEAFF. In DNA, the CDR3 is TGTGCCAGCAGTTTTGGGGACACTGAAGCTTTCTTT.

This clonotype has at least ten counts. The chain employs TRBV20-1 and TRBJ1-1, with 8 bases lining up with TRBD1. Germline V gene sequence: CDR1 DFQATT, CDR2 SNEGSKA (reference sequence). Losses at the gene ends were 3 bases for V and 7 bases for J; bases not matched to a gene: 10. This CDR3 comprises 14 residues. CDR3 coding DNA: TGCAGTGCTAGCTACCCCGGACAGGGAAGTGAAGCTTTCTTT. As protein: CSASYPGQGSEAFF.

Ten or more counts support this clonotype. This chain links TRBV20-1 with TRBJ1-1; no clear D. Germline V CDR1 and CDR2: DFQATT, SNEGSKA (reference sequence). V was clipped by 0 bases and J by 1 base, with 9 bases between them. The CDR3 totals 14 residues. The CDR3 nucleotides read TGCAGTGCTAGAGATAGCAGTCAGAACACTGAAGCTTTCTTT. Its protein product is CSARDSSQNTEAFF.

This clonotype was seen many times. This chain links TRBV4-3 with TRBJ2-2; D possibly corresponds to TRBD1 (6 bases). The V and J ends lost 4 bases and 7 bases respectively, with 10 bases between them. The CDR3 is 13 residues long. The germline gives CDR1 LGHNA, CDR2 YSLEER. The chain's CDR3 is CASSPGTRGELFF. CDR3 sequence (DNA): TGCGCCAGCAGCCCCGGGACACGCGGGGAGCTGTTTTTT.

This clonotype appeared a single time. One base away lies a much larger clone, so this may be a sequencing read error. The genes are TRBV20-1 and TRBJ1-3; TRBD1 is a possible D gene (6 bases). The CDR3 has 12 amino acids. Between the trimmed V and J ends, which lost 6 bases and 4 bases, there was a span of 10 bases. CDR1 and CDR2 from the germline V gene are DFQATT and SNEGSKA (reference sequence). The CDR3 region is CSARTAGNTIYF. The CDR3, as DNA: TGCAGTGCCCGGACAGCCGGAAACACCATATATTTT.